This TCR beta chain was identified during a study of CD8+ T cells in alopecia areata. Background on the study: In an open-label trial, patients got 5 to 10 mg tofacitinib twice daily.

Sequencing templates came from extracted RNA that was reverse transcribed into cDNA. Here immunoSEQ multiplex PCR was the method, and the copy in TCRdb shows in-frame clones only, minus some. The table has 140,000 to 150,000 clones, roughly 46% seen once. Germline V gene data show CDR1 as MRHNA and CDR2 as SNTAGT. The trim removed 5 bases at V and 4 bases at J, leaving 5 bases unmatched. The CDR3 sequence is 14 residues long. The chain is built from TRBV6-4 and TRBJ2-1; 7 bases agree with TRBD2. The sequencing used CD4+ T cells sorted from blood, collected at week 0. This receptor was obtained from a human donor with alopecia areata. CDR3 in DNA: TGTGCCAGCAGTCTCGCTAGCGGTTACAATGAGCAGTTCTTC. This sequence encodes CASSLASGYNEQFF.